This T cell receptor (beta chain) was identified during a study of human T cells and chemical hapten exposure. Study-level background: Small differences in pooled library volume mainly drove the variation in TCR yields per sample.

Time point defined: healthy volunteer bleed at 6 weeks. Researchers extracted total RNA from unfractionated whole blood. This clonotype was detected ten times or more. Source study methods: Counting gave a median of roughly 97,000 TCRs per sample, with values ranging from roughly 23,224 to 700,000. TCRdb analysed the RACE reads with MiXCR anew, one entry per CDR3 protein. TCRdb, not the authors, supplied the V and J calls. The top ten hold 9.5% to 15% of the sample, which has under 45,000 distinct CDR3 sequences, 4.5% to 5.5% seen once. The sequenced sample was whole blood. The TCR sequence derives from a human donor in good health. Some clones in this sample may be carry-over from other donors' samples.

The CDR3: CASSLGRTTDTQYF. CDR3 nucleotide sequence: TGCGCCAGCAGCTTGGGCCGTACCACAGATACGCAGTATTTT. The chain is built from TRBV5-1 and TRBJ2-3, with D uncertain. The CDR3 totals 14 residues. Germline V gene data show CDR1 as SGHRS and CDR2 as YFSETQ. With 0 bases removed from V and 2 bases from J, the gap between germline ends came to 7 bases.